A single sample gave rise to the 14 T cell receptor beta chains below, sequenced in a study of blood T cells in healthy people across ages. Next came a second PCR, run for 7 to 11 cycles, which used a sample-barcoded 5' primer along with a J-beta primer mix. TCRdb re-analysed the 5' RACE reads in MiXCR, keeping a single row per CDR3 protein. The sample yields approximately 790,000 distinct CDR3 sequences, approximately 67% seen once. The source material was blood. These receptor sequences come from a man between 25 and 39 years old in good health.

The rearrangement joins TRBV7-2 to TRBJ1-1, with D possibly matching TRBD1 (6 bases). The V and J ends lost 7 bases and 5 bases respectively, with 20 bases between them. The CDR3 length is 15 residues. Germline V gives CDR1 SGHTA, CDR2 FQGNSA. As DNA, the CDR3 is TGTGCCAGCATCCTCCTCCCGAGGGGGGTAACTGAAGCTTTCTTT. It encodes CASILLPRGVTEAFF.

This clonotype appeared a few times. The chain employs TRBV20-1 and TRBJ2-4; TRBD2 is a possible D gene (5 bases). The CDR3 contains 15 residues. Germline loops: CDR1 DFQATT, CDR2 SNEGSKA (reference sequence). With 5 bases removed from V and 8 bases from J, the gap between germline ends came to 22 bases. The CDR3 protein is CSAAPSGFRSDIQYF. The CDR3 DNA follows: TGCAGTGCTGCACCCTCGGGGTTTCGCTCGGACATTCAGTACTTC.

The chain employs TRBV6-2 or TRBV6-3 and TRBJ1-2; possibly TRBD1 for D (6 bases). CDR1 is MNHEY and CDR2 is SVGEGT in the germline V gene. With 2 bases removed from V and 4 bases from J, the gap between germline ends came to 14 bases. CDR3 length: 15 amino acids. The CDR3 reads CASSYPPTGSYGYTF. The CDR3 DNA is TGTGCCAGCAGTTACCCGCCGACAGGAAGCTATGGCTACACCTTC.

In DNA, the CDR3 is TGTGCCAGCAGCTCTTTGGACAGGGGTGGCTACACCTTC. The encoded protein is CASSSLDRGGYTF. This chain connects TRBV7-9 to TRBJ1-2; 9 positions match TRBD1. Germline V gene lookup returns CDR1 SEHNR and CDR2 FQNEAQ (reference sequence). This CDR3 has 13 residues. V lost 4 bases to trimming and J lost 7 bases; unmatched junction nucleotides: 4.

The chain couples TRBV14 to TRBJ2-5; 7 nucleotides line up with TRBD1. CDR1 and CDR2 from the germline V gene are SGHDN and FVKESK. There are 12 residues in the CDR3. With 7 bases clipped from V and 5 bases from J, the junction kept 4 bases outside the gene matches. CDR3 in amino acids: CASKDRRETQYF. Written as DNA, the CDR3 is TGTGCCAGCAAGGACAGGCGGGAGACCCAGTACTTC.

The chain uses TRBV12-5 and TRBJ2-1, with D unresolved. The germline gives CDR1 LGHNT, CDR2 FRNRAP. This CDR3 region has 13 residues. The V gene lost 1 base and the J gene lost 5 bases, with 6 bases spanning the gap. CDR3 sequence (DNA): TGTGCTAGTGGTTTGGGCAACAACAATGAGCAGTTCTTC. Translation gives CASGLGNNNEQFF.

The chain couples TRBV5-1 to TRBJ1-1; D might be TRBD1 (5 bases). Trimming removed 0 bases from V and 6 bases from J, with 12 bases in between. The CDR3 loop spans 14 amino acids. CDR1 SGHRS and CDR2 YFSETQ come from the germline V gene. In nucleotides, the CDR3 is TGCGCCAGCAGCTTGGCCGGGGGGGAAGCTGAAGCTTTCTTT. It yields the protein CASSLAGGEAEAFF.

Only a few counts were recorded for this clonotype. The V call is TRBV9, the J call TRBJ2-1; the D is unclear. CDR1 SGDLS and CDR2 YYNGEE come from the germline V gene. Trimming took 3 bases from V and 6 from J, leaving 16 bases between them. CDR3 length: 15 residues. DNA of the CDR3: TGTGCCAGCAGCGCCCGGAGTAGAACCGGCAATGAGCAGTTCTTC. It codes for CASSARSRTGNEQFF.

This clonotype was found many times. The CDR3, as DNA: TGCGCCAGCAGCCAAGAACCCTCCCAGGGTAGAGTCTCTGGGGCCAACGTCCTGACTTTC. This codes for CASSQEPSQGRVSGANVLTF. The V and J genes are TRBV4-3 and TRBJ2-6, with a weak D call TRBD1 (5 bases). Trimming removed 0 bases at V and 0 bases at J, with 18 bases between. The CDR3 contains 20 residues. The germline CDR1 and CDR2 sequences are LGHNA and YSLEER.

A single count supports this clonotype. This chain joins TRBV20-1 and TRBJ2-5; TRBD2 matches at 11 bases. The V and J ends lost 5 bases and 0 bases, in that order; junction bases with no gene match: 11. The CDR3 is 17 amino acids. Germline assignment: CDR1 DFQATT and CDR2 SNEGSKA (reference sequence). For the CDR3, the DNA is TGCAGTGCTTCACCGGGACTAGCGGACCTGAACCAAGAGACCCAGTACTTC. Its protein product is CSASPGLADLNQETQYF.

V usage is TRBV27 and J usage is TRBJ2-4; 10 nucleotides match TRBD1. The J call may be in error: the DNA end matches TRBJ2-7 better. The V gene's germline CDR1 is MNHEY and CDR2 SMNVEV (reference sequence). The CDR3 is 15 residues long. CDR3 residues: CASSWSGTGVYEQYF. The DNA of the CDR3 is TGTGCCAGCAGTTGGTCCGGGACAGGGGTATACGAGCAGTACTTC.

This clonotype was recorded a few times. The chain joins TRBV29-1 to TRBJ2-3; the D is unclear. Between the trimmed V and J ends, which lost 2 bases and 2 bases, there was a span of 2 bases. The germline gives CDR1 SQVTM, CDR2 ANQGSEA. The CDR3 consists of 11 residues. CDR3 residues: CSVEHTDTQYF. The CDR3, as DNA: TGCAGCGTTGAACACACAGATACGCAGTATTTT.

The chain combines TRBV7-3 with TRBJ1-2, with 9 positions matching TRBD1. The CDR3 extends over 15 amino acids. V trimming: 3 bases; J trimming: 0 bases; junction bases outside the gene matches: 2. Germline CDR1 and CDR2: SGHTA and FQGTGA. CDR3 sequence (DNA): TGTGCCAGCAGCTTGGGACAGGGCCCTAACTATGGCTACACCTTC. It codes for CASSLGQGPNYGYTF.

The chain carries TRBV27 and TRBJ2-5; D possibly uses TRBD1 or TRBD2 (5 bases each). This CDR3 contains 14 residues. The germline CDR1 and CDR2 sequences are MNHEY and SMNVEV (reference sequence). V was cut by 8 bases and J by 2 bases, with 15 bases left in between. The CDR3 loop is CASGRDRWQETQYF. CDR3 in DNA: TGTGCCAGCGGCCGGGACCGGTGGCAAGAGACCCAGTACTTC.